Listed below are T cell receptor beta chains from one sample, sequenced in a study of OX40 agonist ivuxolimab in advanced cancers. Profiling relied on immunoSEQ multiplex PCR, and the TCRdb table lists in-frame clones only, not all of them. Of tens of thousands of clones listed, approximately 84% are singletons. The sequencing used CD4+ or CD8+ T cells sorted from blood, collected in a trial of the OX40 agonist ivuxolimab. The receptors were gathered from an adult with an advanced solid tumor such as melanoma, head and neck, liver or kidney cancer. Each CDR3 is given without its conserved first and last residue. Clone size is shown for a subset of rows, as once, few, many or a class of expanded clone.

V gene	clone size	CDR3 protein
TRBV7-9	once	ASSLNNEQF
TRBV19	.	ASSNQNTEAF
TRBV11-2	once	ASSPRGGAGETQY
TRBV19	.	ASSFDRGGYT
TRBV10-3	.	AISESGQGGSQETQY
TRBV25-1	.	ASSWTGSNTEAF
TRBV5-8	.	ASSWLYYEQY
TRBV6-5	.	ASSYETSPREQY
TRBV29-1	once	SVEGTYEQY
TRBV27	.	ASGLDRNTEAF
TRBV2	.	ASSESRLGELF
TRBV19	.	ASSPGVPSYNEQF
TRBV5-1	.	ASSLGQFYNEQF
TRBV28	.	ASTSLSAKETQY
TRBV7-9	once	ASSSRDRGGYLQETQY
TRBV7-2	.	ASSYTGTGGFYEQY
TRBV10-3	few	AISEAGASSDGYT
TRBV5-4	.	ASSFGGAIDTEAF
TRBV5-1	.	ASSFRAGDTEAF
TRBV9	once	ASSPGITTDTQY
TRBV6-6	.	ASNYKEGKAGELF
TRBV29-1	.	SARVGGSSGANVLT
TRBV9	.	ASSVGRRGGGKGNEKLF
TRBV5-1	.	ASSLDVGELNTEAF
TRBV7-8	.	ASSPGRAYGYT
TRBV6-1	.	ASSGGGVWEKLF
TRBV6-1	few	ASNSGLAMHEQY
TRBV13	.	ASSLGTGRYNEQF
TRBV5-1	.	ASSLESSGYNEQF
TRBV29-1	.	SVSGKEDTQY
TRBV7-9	.	ASSWGLGPEGAF
TRBV2	.	ATKGGGTSTDTQY
TRBV5-6	.	ASSLALGGQPQH
TRBV5-5	.	ASSPGVDRGREQY
TRBV2	.	ASSGQGRGTEAF
TRBV6-5	.	ASSSSVTYEQY
TRBV4-2	.	ASSPQKGSGIIAF
TRBV29-1	.	SVERRWDWSSGNTIY
TRBV6-6	once	ASSYVVNTEAF
TRBV19	.	ASSIEGGNYEQY
TRBV5-6	.	ASRKDRISEQY
TRBV19	.	ASSITGTVQETQY
TRBV25-1	.	ASSETSGQYNEQF
TRBV4-2	.	ASSQDPDRTGRNTEAF
TRBV27	.	ASSWSENQPQH
TRBV18	.	ASSPLQGRGSNTEAF
TRBV30	few	ALGGATSNYGYT
TRBV28	.	ASALDGAYEQY
TRBV2	.	ASKERPGTGLEQY
TRBV18	few	ASSPRRGGYNEQF
TRBV5-4	.	ASSFRVSGYGYT
TRBV5-6	.	ASSSGQLRTDTQY
TRBV12-1	.	ARPGAAEPLGNSPLH
TRBV27	.	ASSSRDRGILNTEAF
TRBV5-1	.	ASSISGGAGETQY
TRBV7-2	.	ASSLYRSGTEAF
TRBV11-2	.	ASSFRVSEAF